The 15 T cell receptor beta chains given below trace back to one sample, sequenced in a study of metastatic and nonmetastatic thyroid tumors. With MiXCR, TCRdb called clones anew from the PCR reads. In the table there are some 46,000 clones, under 25% of which are singletons. Thyroid surgery was preceded by no treatment in any patient. Sequenced: blood. These receptors originate from a male donor with papillary thyroid cancer or a benign thyroid nodule (not recorded which). Some clones in this sample may be carry-over from other donors' samples.

Sample share makes this clone medium-sized (0.01 to 0.1%). The chain is built from TRBV2 and TRBJ2-6; D gene ambiguous. The germline V gene has CDR1 SNHLY and CDR2 FYNNEI. The V end lost 5 bases, the J end lost 2 bases, and 7 bases lay between the germline ends. The CDR3 totals 14 residues. This CDR3 is CASSWTTGANVLTF. The CDR3 region has the DNA TGTGCCAGCAGTTGGACGACTGGGGCCAACGTCCTGACTTTC.

This clone occurred many times. The chain joins TRBV10-3 to TRBJ2-1; D not resolved. V lost 3 bases and J lost 6, with 9 bases in between. This CDR3 comprises 13 residues. Germline CDR1 ENHRY, CDR2 SYGVKD. CDR3 sequence: CAISEETINEQFF. The CDR3 coding sequence is TGTGCCATCAGTGAAGAGACGATCAATGAGCAGTTCTTC.

The chain carries TRBV20-1 and TRBJ2-5; tentative D call: TRBD2 (6 bases). The CDR3 runs to 15 residues. The V gene lost 6 bases and the J gene lost 4 bases, with 21 bases spanning the gap. In germline, CDR1 is DFQATT, CDR2 SNEGSKA (reference sequence). CDR3 nucleotides: TGCAGTGCGAATGGAAAGCCGGGAGACGGAGAGACCCAGTACTTC. Protein sequence: CSANGKPGDGETQYF.

This clone was picked up one time. V gene TRBV11-3 combines with J gene TRBJ1-5; D is ambiguous. The CDR3 is 14 residues long. Per the germline V gene, CDR1 is SGHNT and CDR2 is YENEEA. V was trimmed by 8 bases and J by 4 bases, leaving 15 bases between them. CDR3 sequence: CASGSCERNQPQHF. DNA of the CDR3: TGTGCCAGCGGCTCCTGTGAAAGGAATCAGCCCCAGCATTTT.

In its sample, this clone was seen many times. This chain connects TRBV4-1 to TRBJ2-3; tentatively, D is TRBD1 or TRBD2 (5 bases each). V lost 4 bases, J lost 5 bases, and 16 bases lay in between. The V gene's germline CDR1 is MGHRA and CDR2 YSYEKL. The CDR3 loop spans 15 amino acids. CDR3: CASSLYGTAGDTQYF. The DNA of the CDR3 is TGCGCCAGCAGCCTCTACGGGACCGCGGGAGATACGCAGTATTTT.

V usage is TRBV7-6 and J usage is TRBJ2-2, with 7 bases matching TRBD2. Germline CDR1 reads SGHVS; CDR2 reads FNYEAQ. V lost 5 bases to trimming and J lost 7 bases; unmatched junction nucleotides: 10. The CDR3 covers 15 residues. The chain's CDR3 is CASSPLSGVSGELFF. The CDR3 bases are TGTGCCAGCAGCCCACTGAGCGGGGTCAGCGGGGAGCTGTTTTTT.

Concerning this clone itself: One end of the junction does not line up with germline, which may come from a read error. The J gene is TRBJ2-3, the V gene TRBV6-2 or TRBV6-3, with D hard to call. The germline CDR1 and CDR2 sequences are MNHEY and SVGEGT. This CDR3 has 17 residues. CDR3 sequence: CASSYPVLPVSTDTQYF. CDR3 in DNA: TGTGCCAGCAGTTATCCGGTACTACCCGTTTCCACAGATACTCAGTATTTT.

The table lists this clone with many counts. The same CDR3 can be traced to other DNA sequences in this sample. This chain connects TRBV5-1 to TRBJ2-5, with TRBD1 matching over 11 bases. Per the germline V gene, CDR1 is SGHRS and CDR2 is YFSETQ. The length of the CDR3 is 14 residues. The V segment lost 4 bases and the J segment 3 bases; nucleotides outside the gene matches: 2. CDR3 bases: TGCGCCAGCAGCGGGGGACAGGGGGAAGAGACCCAGTACTTC. Its translation: CASSGGQGEETQYF.

This chain links TRBV11-2 with TRBJ1-4; tentative D call: TRBD1 (5 bases). Germline CDR1 reads SGHAT; CDR2 reads FQNNGV. The CDR3 has 15 residues. The V end was cut by 2 bases, the J end by 4 bases, with 11 bases between. CDR3 in amino acids: CASSLNGHLNEKLFF. Here the CDR3 DNA reads TGTGCCAGCAGCTTAAACGGACACCTTAATGAAAAACTGTTTTTT.

This clone was observed many times. The chain has TRBV19 and TRBJ2-2, with 12 positions matching TRBD2. In germline, CDR1 is LNHDA, CDR2 SQIVND (reference sequence). The J segment lost 6 bases and the V segment lost 7 bases, leaving 9 bases of the junction unmatched. The CDR3 covers 16 residues. CDR3 loop: CASTRTSGTVSGELFF. The CDR3 DNA is TGTGCCAGTACCCGGACTAGCGGGACGGTGTCCGGGGAGCTGTTTTTT.

The rearrangement links TRBV5-1 to TRBJ1-2; 9 nucleotides match TRBD1. The CDR3 contains 15 residues. V was pared by 0 bases and J by 7 bases, with 7 bases of the junction left unmatched. Germline V gene sequence: CDR1 SGHRS, CDR2 YFSETQ. CDR3 DNA sequence: TGCGCCAGCAGCTTGGAATACAGGGGGCCGGGTGGCTACACCTTC. It translates to CASSLEYRGPGGYTF.

This clone occurred a few times. A single base separates this from a much larger clone, so it may be a read error. The same CDR3 also results from other DNA sequences found in this sample. The V call is TRBV5-1, the J call TRBJ2-5, with 10 bases fitting TRBD1. The V segment lost 8 bases and the J segment 3 bases; nucleotides outside the gene matches: 7. CDR3 length: 14 residues. The germline V gene has CDR1 SGHRS and CDR2 YFSETQ. The CDR3 is CASSGGQGEETQYF. As DNA, the CDR3 is TGCGCCAGTAGCGGTGGACAGGGGGAAGAGACCCAGTACTTC.

This clone was detected a few times. This chain links TRBV6-2 or TRBV6-3 with TRBJ2-7; 9 nucleotides align to TRBD2. The CDR3 has 15 amino acids. Unmatched junction bases numbered 8, after V lost 2 bases and J lost 6 bases. CDR1 is MNHEY and CDR2 is SVGEGT in the germline V gene. CDR3: CASSYTGTSPSEQYF. The DNA for the CDR3 is TGTGCCAGCAGTTACACAGGGACTAGCCCCTCCGAGCAGTACTTC.

This clone has ten or more counts. The chain carries TRBV7-6 and TRBJ2-7; a weak D match, TRBD2 (7 bases). Trimming pared 4 bases from V and 5 bases from J, leaving 15 bases between. This CDR3 is 14 amino acids long. Germline V gene lookup returns CDR1 SGHVS and CDR2 FNYEAQ. The CDR3 sequence: CASSSGAGADEQYF. CDR3 bases: TGTGCCAGCAGCTCCGGGGCGGGGGCCGACGAGCAGTACTTC.

This clone was picked up many times. This rearrangement joins TRBV11-3 to TRBJ2-3; 12 bases are a match to TRBD2. Germline trimming cut 5 bases from V and 4 bases from J; bases unmatched to any gene: 10. Per germline, CDR1 SGHNT and CDR2 YENEEA. This CDR3 comprises 17 residues. CDR3 nucleotides: TGTGCCAGCAGCCCCGGAGGACTAGCGGGAAGGTCAGATACGCAGTATTTT. Its protein product is CASSPGGLAGRSDTQYF.